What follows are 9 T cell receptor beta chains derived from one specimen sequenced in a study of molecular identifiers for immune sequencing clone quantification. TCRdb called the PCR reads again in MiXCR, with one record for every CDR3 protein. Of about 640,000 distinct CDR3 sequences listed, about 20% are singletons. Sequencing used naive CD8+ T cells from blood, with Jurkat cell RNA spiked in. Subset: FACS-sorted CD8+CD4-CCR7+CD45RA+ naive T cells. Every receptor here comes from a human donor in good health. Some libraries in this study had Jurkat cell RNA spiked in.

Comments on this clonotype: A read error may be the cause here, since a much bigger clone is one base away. CDR3 DNA sequence: TGTGCCGGCAGCCAAGATGGGTCGCACTCCTACGAGCAGTACTTC. This encodes CAGSQDGSHSYEQYF. The chain joins TRBV3-1 to TRBJ2-7; D is uncertain. This CDR3 has 15 amino acids. The germline CDR1 and CDR2 sequences are LGHDT and YNNKEL (reference sequence).

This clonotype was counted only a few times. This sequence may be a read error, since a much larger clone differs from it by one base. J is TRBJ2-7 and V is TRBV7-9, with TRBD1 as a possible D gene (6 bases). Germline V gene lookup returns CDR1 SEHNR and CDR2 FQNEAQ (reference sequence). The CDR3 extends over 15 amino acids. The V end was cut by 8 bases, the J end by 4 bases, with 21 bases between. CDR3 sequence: CASGPPTGHQYEQYF. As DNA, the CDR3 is TGTGCCAGCGGCCCCCCGACGGGACACCAGTACGAGCAGTACTTC. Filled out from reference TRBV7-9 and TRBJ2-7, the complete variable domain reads DTGVSQNPRHKITKRGQNVTFRCDPISEHNRLYWYRQTLGQGPEFLTYFQNEAQLEKSRLLSDRFSAERPKGSFSTLEIQRTEQGDSAMYLCASGPPTGHQYEQYFGPGTRLTVT.

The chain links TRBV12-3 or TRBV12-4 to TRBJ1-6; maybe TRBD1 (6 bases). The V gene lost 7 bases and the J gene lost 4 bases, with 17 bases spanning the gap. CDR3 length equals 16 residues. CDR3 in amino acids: CASTWRGGQYNSPLHF. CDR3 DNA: TGTGCCAGCACCTGGAGGGGGGGGCAGTATAATTCACCCCTCCACTTT.

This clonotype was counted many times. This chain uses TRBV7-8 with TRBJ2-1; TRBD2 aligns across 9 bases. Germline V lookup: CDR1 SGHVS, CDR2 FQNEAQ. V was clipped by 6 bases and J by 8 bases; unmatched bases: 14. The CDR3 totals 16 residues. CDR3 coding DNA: TGTGCCAGCAGTCCCGGCGGGGCGGGGGGGCTATATGAGCAGTTCTTC. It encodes CASSPGGAGGLYEQFF.

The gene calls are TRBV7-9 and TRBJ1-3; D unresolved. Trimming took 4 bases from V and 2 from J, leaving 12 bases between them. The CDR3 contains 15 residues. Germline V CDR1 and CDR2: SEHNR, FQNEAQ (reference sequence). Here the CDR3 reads CASSSVDGAGNTIYF. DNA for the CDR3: TGTGCCAGCAGCTCCGTTGACGGGGCTGGAAACACCATATATTTT.

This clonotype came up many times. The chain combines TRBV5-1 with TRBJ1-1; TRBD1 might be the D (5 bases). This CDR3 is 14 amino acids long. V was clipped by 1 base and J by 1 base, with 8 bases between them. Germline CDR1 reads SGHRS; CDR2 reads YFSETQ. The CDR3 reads CASSLLGENTEAFF. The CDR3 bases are TGCGCCAGCAGCTTGTTAGGGGAGAACACTGAAGCTTTCTTT.

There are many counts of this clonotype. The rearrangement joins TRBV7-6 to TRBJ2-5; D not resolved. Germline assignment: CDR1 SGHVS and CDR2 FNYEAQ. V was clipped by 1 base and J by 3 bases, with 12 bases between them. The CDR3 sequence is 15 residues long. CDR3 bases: TGTGCCAGCAGCTTAGTGGCAGCCCCAAAAGAGACCCAGTACTTC. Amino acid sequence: CASSLVAAPKETQYF.

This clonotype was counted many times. The CDR3 sequence: CASSDDNNEQYF. The CDR3 coding sequence is TGCGCCAGCAGCGACGATAACAACGAGCAGTACTTC. The chain carries TRBV5-1 and TRBJ2-7; D gene ambiguous. The CDR3 extends over 12 amino acids. CDR1 and CDR2 (germline): SGHRS, YFSETQ. The germline V and J ends were trimmed by 4 bases and 5 bases, with 10 bases remaining between them.

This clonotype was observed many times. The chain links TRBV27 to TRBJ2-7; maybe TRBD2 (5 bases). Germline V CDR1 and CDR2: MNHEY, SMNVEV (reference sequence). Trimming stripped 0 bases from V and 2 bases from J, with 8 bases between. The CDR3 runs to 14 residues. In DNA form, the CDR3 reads TGTGCCAGCAGTTTATCAGCGGCAGCCTACGAGCAGTACTTC. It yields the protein CASSLSAAAYEQYF.